Each of the 27 T cell receptor beta chains below was sequenced from the same sample in a study of T cell repertoires in cytomegalovirus infection. Each CDR3 protein gets one entry after TCRdb re-called the reads with MiXCR. The sample comprises roughly 630,000 distinct CDR3 sequences, more than 20% of which are singletons, and less than 9.5% rests with the top ten. What was sequenced was CD8+ T cells from PBMCs. The receptors come from a human donor in good health (CMV status not recorded). Some clones in this sample may be carry-over from other donors' samples.

The CDR3 here is CASSQAGQSGETQYF. CDR3 in DNA: TGTGCCAGCAGCCAAGCAGGACAGTCAGGGGAGACCCAGTACTTC. The chain uses TRBV14 and TRBJ2-5, with a tentative D call TRBD1 (6 bases). Germline V gene sequence: CDR1 SGHDN, CDR2 FVKESK. Trimming took 1 base from V and 5 from J, leaving 14 bases between them. The CDR3 is 15 residues long.

This clonotype was found many times. This could be a read error, since a much larger clone is one nucleotide away. V is TRBV7-9 and J is TRBJ2-7; D not resolved. The V end lost 4 bases, the J end lost 3 bases, and 7 bases lay between the germline ends. This CDR3 comprises 12 residues. Germline CDR1 and CDR2: SEHNR and FQNEAQ (reference sequence). CDR3 DNA sequence: TGTGCCAGCAGCTCCGATAACTACGAGCAGTACGTC. Translation gives CASSSDNYEQYV.

This clonotype was seen a few times. This chain links TRBV6-2 or TRBV6-3 with TRBJ2-5; D is undetermined. Deletions cut 5 bases from V and 3 bases from J, with 10 bases between. The CDR3 sequence is 13 residues long. Looked up from germline, CDR1 is MNHEY and CDR2 is SVGEGT. Here the CDR3 DNA reads TGTGCCAGCAGTCAGACACCTGAAGAGACCCAGTACTTC. Translating it yields CASSQTPEETQYF.

This clonotype has just a few counts. V gene TRBV20-1 combines with J gene TRBJ1-2; D ambiguous. This CDR3 has 13 residues. V dropped 0 bases and J dropped 1 base, with 6 bases sitting between them. Per germline, CDR1 DFQATT and CDR2 SNEGSKA (reference sequence). The chain's CDR3 is CSAREPDNYGYTF. DNA for the CDR3: TGCAGTGCTAGAGAGCCGGATAACTATGGCTACACCTTC.

In its sample, this clonotype was seen a few times. This rearrangement joins TRBV25-1 to TRBJ1-6; D perhaps matches TRBD1 (5 bases). Trimming took 4 bases from V and 9 from J, leaving 13 bases between them. CDR1 and CDR2 from the germline V gene are MGHDK and SYGVNS. CDR3 length: 14 residues. The CDR3 region has the DNA TGTGCCAGCAGTGGACCGGGACCCACTTCACCCCTCCACTTT. It translates to CASSGPGPTSPLHF.

This chain uses TRBV20-1 with TRBJ2-1; D is undetermined. V shed 0 bases and J shed 0 bases, with 12 bases lying between them. CDR1 DFQATT and CDR2 SNEGSKA come from the germline V gene (reference sequence). The CDR3 extends over 16 amino acids. The CDR3 is CSARDKKDNSYNEQFF. The CDR3 DNA reads as TGCAGTGCTAGAGATAAGAAGGATAACTCCTACAATGAGCAGTTCTTC.

This clonotype turned up a few times. The J gene is TRBJ1-5, the V gene TRBV15; D gene ambiguous. The germline gives CDR1 LNHNV, CDR2 YYDKDF (reference sequence). The CDR3 runs 16 residues. Trimming left V 0 bases short and J 4 bases short, with 13 bases between. The CDR3 region is CATSRDMGFGNQPQHF. The CDR3 bases are TGTGCCACCAGCAGAGATATGGGGTTCGGAAATCAGCCCCAGCATTTT.

This clonotype was recorded a few times. V gene TRBV20-1 combines with J gene TRBJ1-2, with TRBD1 matching over 8 bases. CDR1 is DFQATT, CDR2 SNEGSKA, per germline (reference sequence). Trimming took 3 bases from V and 4 from J; bases not matched to a gene: 4. The CDR3 extends over 13 amino acids. CDR3 region: CSARDRVLYGYTF. The CDR3 bases are TGCAGTGCTAGGGACAGGGTTCTCTATGGCTACACCTTC.

In this sample, this clonotype turned up many times. The rearrangement uses TRBV12-3 or TRBV12-4 and TRBJ1-2; possibly TRBD1 for D (6 bases). This CDR3 has 13 amino acids. The germline V and J ends were trimmed by 6 bases and 10 bases, with 18 bases remaining between them. CDR3 loop: CASSEGGQEHYTF. The CDR3 DNA reads as TGTGCCAGCAGCGAAGGGGGGCAGGAGCACTACACCTTC.

This clonotype was seen ten or more times. This rearrangement joins TRBV7-2 to TRBJ2-5; no clear D gene. Per the germline V gene, CDR1 is SGHTA and CDR2 is FQGNSA. V shed 5 bases and J shed 4 bases, with 11 bases lying between them. CDR3 length equals 13 residues. CDR3: CASSRGDGETQYF. The CDR3 nucleotides read TGTGCCAGCAGCCGAGGAGATGGAGAGACCCAGTACTTC.

Comment on this clonotype: A much larger clonotype is one base distant, so this may be a read error. The V call is TRBV11-2, the J call TRBJ2-7; no firm D call. V lost 5 bases and J 2 bases, leaving 13 bases between the germline ends. Germline CDR1 is SGHAT and CDR2 is FQNNGV. The length of the CDR3 is 14 residues. CDR3 in amino acids: CASSPGVGAYEQYV. The DNA of the CDR3 is TGTGCCAGCAGCCCCGGCGTAGGAGCCTACGAGCAGTACGTC.

This clonotype was recorded many times. The V gene is TRBV7-9, the J gene TRBJ1-4; D might be TRBD1 (6 bases). V shed 8 bases and J shed 8 bases, with 15 bases lying between them. Germline V lookup: CDR1 SEHNR, CDR2 FQNEAQ (reference sequence). The CDR3 loop spans 13 amino acids. The CDR3 spells CASRHHTGEKLFF. The CDR3 DNA follows: TGTGCCAGCCGCCACCATACAGGGGAAAAACTGTTTTTT.

The chain uses TRBV23-1 and TRBJ2-6, with no clear D. TRBV23-1 falls under the ORF class, with uncertain function. Trimming took 1 base from V and 0 from J, leaving 4 bases between them. The CDR3 is 15 amino acids. The CDR3 nucleotides are TGCGCCAGCAGTCAATGGGGCTCTGGGGCCAACGTCCTGACTTTC. Residues: CASSQWGSGANVLTF.

The genes are TRBV7-8 and TRBJ2-7, with 8 nucleotides matching TRBD2. Looked up from germline, CDR1 is SGHVS and CDR2 is FQNEAQ. V gave up 5 bases and J gave up 6 bases; unmatched junction bases: 6. The CDR3 has 13 amino acids. The CDR3 loop is CASSPGLAREQYF. The CDR3 coding sequence is TGTGCCAGCAGCCCAGGACTAGCTCGCGAGCAGTACTTC.

This clonotype was seen ten or more times. The chain joins TRBV7-6 to TRBJ2-3; possible D gene TRBD2, 5 bases. The CDR3 has 12 amino acids. The V gene's germline CDR1 is SGHVS and CDR2 FNYEAQ. V dropped 4 bases and J dropped 9 bases, with 11 bases sitting between them. Here the CDR3 reads CASSSPEGTQYF. The CDR3 DNA is TGTGCCAGCAGCTCCCCAGAGGGAACGCAGTATTTT.

This clonotype has at least ten counts. The chain recombines TRBV5-6 with TRBJ1-1; D not certain. The length of the CDR3 is 15 residues. CDR1 is SGHDT, CDR2 YYEEEE, per germline. The V end lost 1 base, the J end lost 0 bases, and 10 bases lay between the germline ends. CDR3 sequence reads: CASSLSEELNTEAFF. CDR3 DNA sequence: TGTGCCAGCAGCTTGTCCGAGGAGCTGAACACTGAAGCTTTCTTT.

This clonotype showed up many times. This rearrangement joins TRBV6-5 to TRBJ2-2, with D perhaps TRBD1 (5 bases). Germline CDR1 MNHEY, CDR2 SVGAGI. The CDR3 covers 14 residues. V lost 4 bases and J 2 bases, leaving 8 bases between the germline ends. Written as DNA, the CDR3 is TGTGCCAGCAGTTTCGACAGTAACACCGGGGAGCTGTTTTTT. Amino acids: CASSFDSNTGELFF.

The chain couples TRBV20-1 to TRBJ2-1; D uncertain. V lost 6 bases, J lost 4 bases, and 10 bases lay in between. The CDR3 covers 12 residues. Germline loops: CDR1 DFQATT, CDR2 SNEGSKA (reference sequence). In nucleotides, the CDR3 is TGCAGTGCCTCCCCTTGGTACAATGAGCAGTTCTTC. Translating gives CSASPWYNEQFF.

V and J are TRBV28 and TRBJ1-5; 7 bases map to TRBD1. V was pared by 4 bases and J by 5 bases, with 5 bases of the junction left unmatched. Germline CDR1 MDHEN, CDR2 SYDVKM. The length of the CDR3 is 14 residues. In nucleotides, the CDR3 is TGTGCCAGCAGTTCAGGACAGGTCTATCAGCCCCAGCATTTT. Translation gives CASSSGQVYQPQHF.

This clonotype appeared a few times. The chain combines TRBV28 with TRBJ2-1; possibly TRBD1 for D (6 bases). Germline V CDR1 and CDR2: MDHEN, SYDVKM. The V gene lost 4 bases and the J gene lost 4 bases, with 17 bases spanning the gap. This CDR3 has 16 amino acids. In nucleotides, the CDR3 is TGTGCCAGCAGTTCCCGATTTGGACAGCCATACAATGAGCAGTTCTTC. This sequence encodes CASSSRFGQPYNEQFF. The full variable domain, its missing parts supplied by reference TRBV28 and TRBJ2-1, is DVKVTQSSRYLVKRTGEKVFLECVQDMDHENMFWYRQDPGLGLRLIYFSYDVKMKEKGDIPEGYSVSREKKERFSLILESASTNQTSMYLCASSSRFGQPYNEQFFGPGTRLTVL.

This clonotype was counted many times. The gene calls are TRBV7-3 and TRBJ1-1; the match to TRBD1 covers 8 bases. J gave up 4 bases and V 5 bases, and 9 bases lay outside the gene matches. The CDR3 spans 15 residues. CDR1 is SGHTA and CDR2 is FQGTGA in the germline V gene. In DNA form, the CDR3 reads TGTGCCAGCAGCCCTGGACAGGGAACGGGCACTGAAGCTTTCTTT. Protein product: CASSPGQGTGTEAFF.

This chain uses TRBV20-1 with TRBJ1-2, with TRBD1 matching over 7 bases. V gave up 5 bases and J gave up 5 bases; unmatched junction bases: 11. Germline assignment: CDR1 DFQATT and CDR2 SNEGSKA (reference sequence). The CDR3 length is 14 residues. CDR3 coding DNA: TGCAGTGCTCAACTATTGGACAGGTCTTATGGCTACACCTTC. This gives the protein CSAQLLDRSYGYTF.

V and J are TRBV29-1 and TRBJ2-5; 9 bases are shared with TRBD1. Germline trimming cut 1 base from V and 4 bases from J; bases unmatched to any gene: 7. The length of the CDR3 is 15 residues. The germline CDR1 and CDR2 sequences are SQVTM and ANQGSEA. CDR3 region: CSVEGWTGEVETQYF. The CDR3, as DNA: TGCAGCGTTGAAGGGTGGACAGGGGAAGTAGAGACCCAGTACTTC.

This clonotype was seen a few times. The CDR3 loop is CSARDRDRAQDTQYF. The CDR3 DNA reads as TGCAGTGCTAGAGACCGGGACAGGGCGCAAGATACGCAGTATTTT. J is TRBJ2-3 and V is TRBV20-1, with TRBD1 matching over 9 bases. Looked up from germline, CDR1 is DFQATT and CDR2 is SNEGSKA (reference sequence). The junction had 6 bases not matched to a gene; V was cut back by 0 bases and J by 5 bases. CDR3 length: 15 residues.

The chain links TRBV20-1 to TRBJ2-3; 11 bases are shared with TRBD2. Unmatched junction bases numbered 4, after V lost 3 bases and J lost 5 bases. Germline V gene data show CDR1 as DFQATT and CDR2 as SNEGSKA (reference sequence). This CDR3 spans 14 amino acids. The CDR3 DNA reads as TGCAGTGCTAGTGCCGGGACTAGCGGAGATACGCAGTATTTT. Translating gives CSASAGTSGDTQYF.

This clonotype turned up a few times. The gene calls are TRBV9 and TRBJ2-3; 8 nucleotides match TRBD1. The trim removed 4 bases at V and 2 bases at J, leaving 9 bases unmatched. The CDR3 sequence is 16 residues long. Germline V gene sequence: CDR1 SGDLS, CDR2 YYNGEE. As DNA, the CDR3 is TGTGCCAGCAGCCCATTTTCGGGACAGGTCACAGATACGCAGTATTTT. Protein: CASSPFSGQVTDTQYF.

There are a few counts of this clonotype. The chain uses TRBV6-2 or TRBV6-3 and TRBJ2-6, with TRBD2 matching over 7 bases. Per germline, CDR1 MNHEY and CDR2 SVGEGT. J was trimmed by 1 base and V by 0 bases; bases with no gene match: 9. The CDR3 has 19 residues. The CDR3 loop reads CASSYSGGDLRSGANVLTF. CDR3 nucleotide sequence: TGTGCCAGCAGTTACTCGGGGGGGGATCTGCGTTCTGGGGCCAACGTCCTGACTTTC.